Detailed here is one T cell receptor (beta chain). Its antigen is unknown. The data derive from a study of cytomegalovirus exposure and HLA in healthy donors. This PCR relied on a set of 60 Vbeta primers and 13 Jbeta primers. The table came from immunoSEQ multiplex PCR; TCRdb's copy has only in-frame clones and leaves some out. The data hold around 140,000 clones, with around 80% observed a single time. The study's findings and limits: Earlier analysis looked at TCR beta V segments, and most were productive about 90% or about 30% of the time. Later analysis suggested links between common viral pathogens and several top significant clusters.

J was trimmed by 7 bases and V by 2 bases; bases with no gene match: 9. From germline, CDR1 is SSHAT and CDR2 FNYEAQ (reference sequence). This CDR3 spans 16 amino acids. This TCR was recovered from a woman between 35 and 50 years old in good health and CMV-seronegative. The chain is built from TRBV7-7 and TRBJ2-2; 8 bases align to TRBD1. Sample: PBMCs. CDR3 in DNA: TGTGCCAGCAGCTTACAGGACAGGGCCCCTCTCGGGGAGCTGTTTTTT. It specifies CASSLQDRAPLGELFF.